This T cell receptor beta chain was sequenced in a study of blood T cell repertoires in COVID-19. Study background: COVID-19 samples, acute and convalescent, were from the United States, Italy and Spain. Nucleic acid was either cDNA or gDNA, and it came from T cells, B-cell-depleted T cells, or PBMCs.

Data came from immunoSEQ multiplex PCR; TCRdb stores just in-frame clones and leaves some out. The data contain roughly 100,000 clones, 84% of them singletons. The J segment lost 7 bases and the V segment lost 3 bases, leaving 12 bases of the junction unmatched. This CDR3 is built from 16 residues. Germline CDR1 reads KGHSH; CDR2 reads LQKENI. The chain combines TRBV18 with TRBJ2-1; the match to TRBD1 covers 7 bases. Sequencing was performed on peripheral blood. This sequence was found in a man in his fifties or sixties with acute or convalescent COVID-19. The CDR3: CASSPRLRGSYNEQFF. Written as DNA, the CDR3 is TGTGCCAGCTCACCCCGTCTCAGGGGGTCGTATAATGAGCAGTTCTTC.